The 29 T cell receptor beta chains below all came from one sample that was sequenced in a study of blood T cell repertoires in COVID-19. The repertoire was sequenced with immunoSEQ multiplex PCR; TCRdb's copy has only in-frame clones and lacks some. The repertoire includes 95,000 to 150,000 clones, approximately 90% of them detected once, and approximately 2.3% sits in the top ten. The sample comprised peripheral blood. The receptors derive from a woman aged 50 to 60 with acute or convalescent COVID-19.

J is TRBJ1-2 and V is TRBV7-3; 9 bases are shared with TRBD1. CDR1 and CDR2 (germline): SGHTA, FQGTGA. Losses at the gene ends were 2 bases for V and 4 bases for J; bases not matched to a gene: 5. The CDR3 is 15 amino acids. CDR3 nucleotides: TGTGCCAGCAGCTTAGGTACAGGGGGCTTCTATGGCTACACCTTC. Amino acid sequence: CASSLGTGGFYGYTF.

The CDR3 DNA sequence: TGTGCCAGCAGCCCCCGGGAGGGGGAAAAACTGTTTTTT. Encoded protein: CASSPREGEKLFF. The chain combines TRBV7-3 with TRBJ1-4, with D possibly TRBD1 on 5 matching bases. This CDR3 contains 13 residues. Trimming removed 5 bases at V and 8 bases at J, with 12 bases between. In germline, CDR1 is SGHTA, CDR2 FQGTGA.

The chain recombines TRBV6-5 with TRBJ1-2, with 9 bases identical to TRBD1. The CDR3 is 16 amino acids. CDR1 is MNHEY and CDR2 is SVGAGI in the germline V gene. Trimming took 4 bases from V and 8 from J; bases not matched to a gene: 14. The DNA of the CDR3 is TGTGCCAGCAGTTTCTTCACCCGGCGGACAGGGGTCGGCTACACCTTC. It encodes CASSFFTRRTGVGYTF.

This clone has just a few counts. The chain recombines TRBV19 with TRBJ1-6; D is ambiguous. Germline assignment: CDR1 LNHDA and CDR2 SQIVND (reference sequence). The CDR3 loop spans 13 amino acids. The V and J ends lost 3 bases and 10 bases respectively, with 10 bases between them. CDR3 loop: CASSMRGESPLHF. Written as DNA, the CDR3 is TGTGCCAGTAGTATGCGGGGAGAATCACCCCTCCACTTT.

The chain couples TRBV3-1 (or the pseudogene TRBV3-2) to TRBJ1-1, with 9 nucleotides matching TRBD1. The CDR3 is 12 amino acids. The V gene's germline CDR1 is LGHDT and CDR2 YNNKEL (reference sequence). Trimming at V came to 4 bases and at J to 8 bases, leaving 2 bases not matched to a gene. CDR3 bases: TGTGCCAGCAGCCCACAGGGGGCGGAAGCTTTCTTT. Amino acid sequence: CASSPQGAEAFF.

The chain is built from TRBV5-6 and TRBJ1-2; D possibly corresponds to TRBD1 (5 bases). CDR1 is SGHDT and CDR2 is YYEEEE in the germline V gene. There are 12 residues in the CDR3. V was cut by 5 bases and J by 3 bases, with 8 bases left in between. The CDR3 region has the DNA TGTGCCAGCAGTCCAGGGTACTATGGCTACACCTTC. This translates into CASSPGYYGYTF.

V gene TRBV2 combines with J gene TRBJ1-2, with D possibly TRBD1 on 5 matching bases. Trimming pared 7 bases from V and 3 bases from J, leaving 15 bases between. CDR3 size: 14 residues. Germline values: CDR1 SNHLY, CDR2 FYNNEI. The CDR3 sequence is CASKDEAGYYGYTF. As DNA, the CDR3 is TGTGCCAGCAAAGATGAAGCAGGGTACTATGGCTACACCTTC.

This clone was observed once. This sequence joins TRBV12-5 and TRBJ2-3; 9 bases are shared with TRBD1. Losses at the gene ends were 5 bases for V and 5 bases for J; bases not matched to a gene: 8. CDR1 and CDR2 from the germline V gene are LGHNT and FRNRAP. The CDR3 contains 15 residues. The CDR3 coding sequence is TGTGCTAGTGGTGACCACAGGGGGCTGATAGATACGCAGTATTTT. It encodes CASGDHRGLIDTQYF.

The chain combines TRBV7-9 with TRBJ1-2, with 9 bases aligning to TRBD1. The CDR3 loop spans 14 amino acids. The germline gives CDR1 SEHNR, CDR2 FQNEAQ (reference sequence). With 5 bases clipped from V and 6 bases from J, the junction kept 7 bases outside the gene matches. This CDR3 reads CASSPRDRENGYTF. Written as DNA, the CDR3 is TGTGCCAGCAGCCCCAGGGACAGGGAGAATGGCTACACCTTC.

The chain links TRBV5-1 to TRBJ2-2, with D perhaps TRBD2 (5 bases). This CDR3 has 13 residues. V lost 5 bases and J 2 bases, leaving 7 bases between the germline ends. Germline V gene lookup returns CDR1 SGHRS and CDR2 YFSETQ. The CDR3 bases are TGCGCCAGCAGAGGAGGAAACACCGGGGAGCTGTTTTTT. This gives the protein CASRGGNTGELFF.

This chain's CDR3 is CASSLDGESDTEAFF. CDR3 coding DNA: TGTGCCAGCAGCTTAGATGGAGAGTCGGACACTGAAGCTTTCTTT. The chain couples TRBV11-3 to TRBJ1-1; no definite D call. This CDR3 has 15 residues. The V end was cut by 0 bases, the J end by 3 bases, with 11 bases between. Per the germline V gene, CDR1 is SGHNT and CDR2 is YENEEA.

The rearrangement uses TRBV11-3 and TRBJ2-3, with a possible D match to TRBD1 (6 bases). Germline V gene data show CDR1 as SGHNT and CDR2 as YENEEA. V lost 6 bases and J 11 bases, leaving 18 bases between the germline ends. This CDR3 has 13 residues. The CDR3 DNA reads as TGTGCCAGCAGTTCGAGACAGGCCATTAGGCAGTATTTT. This codes for CASSSRQAIRQYF.

The rearrangement uses TRBV6-1 and TRBJ2-5, with D possibly TRBD1 on 7 matching bases. The germline V gene encodes CDR1 MNHNS and CDR2 SASEGT. The V gene lost 4 bases and the J gene lost 2 bases, with 17 bases spanning the gap. CDR3 length: 16 amino acids. Written as DNA, the CDR3 is TGTGCCAGCAGTGGGAAATGGCGGGACAGACAAGAGACCCAGTACTTC. Amino acids: CASSGKWRDRQETQYF.

The chain links TRBV12-5 to TRBJ1-5; unclear D gene. Looked up from germline, CDR1 is LGHNT and CDR2 is FRNRAP. This CDR3 is 14 amino acids long. V dropped 2 bases and J dropped 3 bases, with 8 bases sitting between them. The CDR3, as DNA: TGTGCTAGTGGTTTGCCCGCGGTCAATCAGCCCCAGCATTTT. Translation: CASGLPAVNQPQHF. The variable domain in full, with the rest retrieved from reference TRBV12-5 and TRBJ1-5, is DARVTQTPRHKVTEMGQEVTMRCQPILGHNTVFWYRQTMMQGLELLAYFRNRAPLDDSGMPKDRFSAEMPDATLATLKIQPSEPRDSAVYFCASGLPAVNQPQHFGDGTRLSIL.

This chain uses TRBV7-2 with TRBJ1-5, with unresolved D. This CDR3 has 12 amino acids. V gave up 0 bases and J gave up 10 bases, with 7 bases separating them. Germline V CDR1 and CDR2: SGHTA, FQGNSA. The CDR3: CASSLAGRPQHF. The CDR3 nucleotides are TGTGCCAGCAGCTTAGCGGGCAGACCCCAGCATTTT.

Comments on this clone: Compared with germline, one end of the junction differs, possibly owing to a read error. In nucleotides, the CDR3 is TGTGCCAGCAGAGGGGGACAGGGGGCTAAGGAAAAACTGTTTTTT. It codes for CASRGGQGAKEKLFF. The chain is built from TRBV6-5 and TRBJ1-4; the match to TRBD1 covers 12 bases. The CDR3 extends over 15 amino acids. The V gene's germline CDR1 is MNHEY and CDR2 SVGAGI.

This clone showed up just once. DNA of the CDR3: TGTGCCAGCAGCTTAGTGGGGCCTGGGGCCAACGTCCTGACTTTC. Protein product: CASSLVGPGANVLTF. V and J are TRBV11-2 and TRBJ2-6, with D possibly being TRBD1 (5 bases). Germline values: CDR1 SGHAT, CDR2 FQNNGV. Trimming stripped 1 base from V and 2 bases from J, with 6 bases between. The CDR3 loop spans 15 amino acids. The full variable domain, rest sourced from reference TRBV11-2 and TRBJ2-6, is EAGVAQSPRYKIIEKRQSVAFWCNPISGHATLYWYQQILGQGPKLLIQFQNNGVVDDSQLPKDRFSAERLKGVDSTLKIQPAKLEDSAVYLCASSLVGPGANVLTFGAGSRLTVL.

The chain links TRBV27 to TRBJ1-1, with unresolved D. The ends were cut back, 1 base at V and 0 bases at J, with 15 bases in the middle. The CDR3 totals 17 residues. The V gene's germline CDR1 is MNHEY and CDR2 SMNVEV (reference sequence). This CDR3 is CASSLYQAPGMNTEAFF. CDR3 sequence (DNA): TGTGCCAGCAGTTTATACCAGGCCCCGGGGATGAACACTGAAGCTTTCTTT.

The chain carries TRBV27 and TRBJ1-2, with 9 bases that match TRBD1. After removal of 5 bases from V and 8 bases from J, the junction contained 12 bases not matched to a gene. Per germline, CDR1 MNHEY and CDR2 SMNVEV (reference sequence). This CDR3 is built from 15 residues. The CDR3 nucleotides are TGTGCCAGCAGTAGTCCGGGACAGGGAGGACAGGGCTACACCTTC. Its translation: CASSSPGQGGQGYTF.

This chain uses TRBV4-1 with TRBJ1-3; D is perhaps TRBD1 (5 bases). V lost 1 base and J lost 4, with 8 bases in between. The CDR3 is 14 amino acids. From germline, CDR1 is MGHRA and CDR2 YSYEKL. CDR3 sequence (DNA): TGCGCCAGCAGCCAAGGGGCAGGGGGAAACACCATATATTTT. It translates to CASSQGAGGNTIYF.

In this sample, this clone turned up once. The chain uses TRBV5-6 and TRBJ1-4, with 7 positions matching TRBD1. The CDR3 covers 17 residues. The V and J ends lost 0 bases and 6 bases, in that order; junction bases with no gene match: 11. Germline V lookup: CDR1 SGHDT, CDR2 YYEEEE. CDR3 protein: CASSLETGNLGHEKLFF. CDR3 sequence (DNA): TGTGCCAGCAGCTTGGAGACAGGGAACCTGGGCCATGAAAAACTGTTTTTT.

This clone is a singleton in its sample. The gene calls are TRBV19 and TRBJ1-1; TRBD1 aligns across 11 bases. V shed 7 bases and J 1 base; nucleotides not matched to a gene: 5. CDR1 is LNHDA and CDR2 is SQIVND in the germline V gene (reference sequence). The CDR3 loop spans 15 amino acids. CDR3 protein: CASTRTGGANTEAFF. CDR3 sequence (DNA): TGTGCCAGTACCAGGACAGGGGGCGCGAACACTGAAGCTTTCTTT.

V gene TRBV10-3 combines with J gene TRBJ1-1; no definite D call. Trimming stripped 4 bases from V and 0 bases from J, with 6 bases between. The germline V gene encodes CDR1 ENHRY and CDR2 SYGVKD. The CDR3 consists of 13 residues. CDR3 in amino acids: CAISGEVNTEAFF. For the CDR3, the DNA is TGTGCCATCAGTGGTGAGGTGAACACTGAAGCTTTCTTT.

This rearrangement joins TRBV5-1 to TRBJ1-4; D remains ambiguous. The V end lost 0 bases, the J end lost 4 bases, and 13 bases lay between the germline ends. The V gene's germline CDR1 is SGHRS and CDR2 YFSETQ. The CDR3 has 16 residues. This CDR3 reads CASSLASARYNEKLFF. The CDR3 DNA reads as TGCGCCAGCAGCTTGGCTAGCGCCAGGTATAATGAAAAACTGTTTTTT.

The V gene is TRBV19, the J gene TRBJ2-1, with 14 positions matching TRBD2. Unmatched junction bases numbered 7, after V lost 1 base and J lost 2 bases. Per germline, CDR1 LNHDA and CDR2 SQIVND (reference sequence). This CDR3 contains 19 residues. The CDR3 bases are TGTGCCAGTAGTATAGGGACGGGACTAGCGGGAGAGACCTACAATGAGCAGTTCTTC. Translated, it gives CASSIGTGLAGETYNEQFF.

The rearrangement uses TRBV9 and TRBJ2-1; 7 bases line up with TRBD2. V gave up 0 bases and J gave up 15 bases; unmatched junction bases: 9. CDR3 length equals 13 residues. CDR1 SGDLS and CDR2 YYNGEE come from the germline V gene. CDR3 sequence: CASSVERAGVAFF. The CDR3 DNA is TGTGCCAGCAGCGTAGAAAGGGCGGGAGTGGCGTTCTTC.

This rearrangement joins TRBV15 to TRBJ1-5, with D unresolved. Germline CDR1 reads LNHNV; CDR2 reads YYDKDF (reference sequence). CDR3 length equals 15 residues. V dropped 1 base and J dropped 0 bases, with 7 bases sitting between them. The CDR3 loop is CATSRGESSNQPQHF. CDR3 nucleotide sequence: TGTGCCACCAGCAGAGGGGAGTCTAGCAATCAGCCCCAGCATTTT.

This clone was recorded once. V and J are TRBV20-1 and TRBJ1-2; 8 bases map to TRBD1. V shed 4 bases and J 8 bases; nucleotides not matched to a gene: 3. This CDR3 has 11 amino acids. Germline V lookup: CDR1 DFQATT, CDR2 SNEGSKA (reference sequence). CDR3 in DNA: TGCAGTGCTACAGGGGGCGGAGGCTACACCTTC. This sequence encodes CSATGGGGYTF.

The chain couples TRBV30 to TRBJ2-5; no clear D. The germline CDR1 and CDR2 sequences are GTSNPN and SVGIG (reference sequence). This CDR3 contains 12 residues. Between the trimmed V and J ends, which lost 0 bases and 2 bases, there was a span of 4 bases. CDR3 coding DNA: TGTGCCTGGAGTGTACTTCAAGAGACCCAGTACTTC. As protein: CAWSVLQETQYF.